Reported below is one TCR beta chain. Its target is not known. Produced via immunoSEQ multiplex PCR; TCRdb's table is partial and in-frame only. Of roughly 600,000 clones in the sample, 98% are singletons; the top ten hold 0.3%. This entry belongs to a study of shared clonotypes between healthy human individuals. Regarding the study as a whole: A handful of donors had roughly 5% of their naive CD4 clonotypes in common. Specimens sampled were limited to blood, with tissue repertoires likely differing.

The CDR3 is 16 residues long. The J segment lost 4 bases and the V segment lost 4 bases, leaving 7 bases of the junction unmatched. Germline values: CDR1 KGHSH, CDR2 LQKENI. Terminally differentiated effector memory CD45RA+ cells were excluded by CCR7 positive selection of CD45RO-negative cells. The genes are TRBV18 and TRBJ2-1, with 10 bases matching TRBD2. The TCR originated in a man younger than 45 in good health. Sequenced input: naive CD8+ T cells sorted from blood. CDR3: CASSLPLAGAYNEQFF. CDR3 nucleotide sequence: TGTGCCAGCTCACTTCCTCTAGCGGGAGCTTACAATGAGCAGTTCTTC.